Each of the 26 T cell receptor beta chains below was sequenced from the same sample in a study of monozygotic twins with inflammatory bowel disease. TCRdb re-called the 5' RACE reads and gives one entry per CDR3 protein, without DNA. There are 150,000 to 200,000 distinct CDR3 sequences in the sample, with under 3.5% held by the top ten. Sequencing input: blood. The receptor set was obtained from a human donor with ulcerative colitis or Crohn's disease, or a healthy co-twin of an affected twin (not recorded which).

CDR3 amino acids: CASLDRGPEQYF. This chain uses TRBV7-9 with TRBJ2-7; TCRdb calls TRBD1, which cannot be checked without DNA. The CDR3 spans 12 residues. Germline CDR1 SEHNR, CDR2 FQNEAQ (reference sequence).

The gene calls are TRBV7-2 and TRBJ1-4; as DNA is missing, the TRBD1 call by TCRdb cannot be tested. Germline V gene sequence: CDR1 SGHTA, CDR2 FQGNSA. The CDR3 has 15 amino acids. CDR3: CASSPGGWTNEKLFF.

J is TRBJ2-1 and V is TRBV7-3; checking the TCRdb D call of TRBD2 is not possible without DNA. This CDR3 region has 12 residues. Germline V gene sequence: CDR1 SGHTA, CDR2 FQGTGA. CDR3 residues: CASSFGGGEQFF.

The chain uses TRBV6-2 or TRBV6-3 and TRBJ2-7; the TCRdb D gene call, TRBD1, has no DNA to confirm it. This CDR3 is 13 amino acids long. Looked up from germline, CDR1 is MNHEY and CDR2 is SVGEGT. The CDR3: CASRYEGLDEQYF.

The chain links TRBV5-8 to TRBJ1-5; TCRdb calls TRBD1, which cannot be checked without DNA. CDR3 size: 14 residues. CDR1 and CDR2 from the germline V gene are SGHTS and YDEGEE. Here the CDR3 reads CASSLYRDNQPQHF.

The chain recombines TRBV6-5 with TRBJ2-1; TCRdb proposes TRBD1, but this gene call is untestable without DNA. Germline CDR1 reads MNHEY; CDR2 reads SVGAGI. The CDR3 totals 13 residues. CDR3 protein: CASSSTLWNEQFF.

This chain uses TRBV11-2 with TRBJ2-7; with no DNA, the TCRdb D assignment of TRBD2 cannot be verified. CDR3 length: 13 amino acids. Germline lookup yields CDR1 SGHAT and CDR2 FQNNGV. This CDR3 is CASSDGLTYEQYF. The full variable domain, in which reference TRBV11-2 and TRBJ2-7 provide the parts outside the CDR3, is EAGVAQSPRYKIIEKRQSVAFWCNPISGHATLYWYQQILGQGPKLLIQFQNNGVVDDSQLPKDRFSAERLKGVDSTLKIQPAKLEDSAVYLCASSDGLTYEQYFGPGTRLTVT.

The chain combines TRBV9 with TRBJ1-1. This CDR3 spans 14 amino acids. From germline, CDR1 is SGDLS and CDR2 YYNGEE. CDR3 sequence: CASSVQGAGTEAFF.

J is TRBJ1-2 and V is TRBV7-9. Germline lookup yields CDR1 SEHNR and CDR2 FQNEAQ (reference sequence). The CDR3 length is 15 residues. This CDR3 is CASSPAGTASKGYTF.

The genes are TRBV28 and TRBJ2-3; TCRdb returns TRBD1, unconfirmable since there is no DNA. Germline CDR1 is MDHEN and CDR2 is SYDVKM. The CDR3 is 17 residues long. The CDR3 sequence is CASSLYSQGAGTDTQYF. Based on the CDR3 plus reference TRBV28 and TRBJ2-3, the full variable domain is DVKVTQSSRYLVKRTGEKVFLECVQDMDHENMFWYRQDPGLGLRLIYFSYDVKMKEKGDIPEGYSVSREKKERFSLILESASTNQTSMYLCASSLYSQGAGTDTQYFGPGTRLTVL.

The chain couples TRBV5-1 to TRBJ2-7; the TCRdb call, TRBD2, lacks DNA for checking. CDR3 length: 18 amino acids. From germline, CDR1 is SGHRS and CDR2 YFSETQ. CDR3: CASSLRRNSSGSAYEQYF.

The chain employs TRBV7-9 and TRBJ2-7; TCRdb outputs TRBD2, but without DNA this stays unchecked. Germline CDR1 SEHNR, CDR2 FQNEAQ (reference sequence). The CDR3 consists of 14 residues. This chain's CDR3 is CASSPGTIPYEQYF.

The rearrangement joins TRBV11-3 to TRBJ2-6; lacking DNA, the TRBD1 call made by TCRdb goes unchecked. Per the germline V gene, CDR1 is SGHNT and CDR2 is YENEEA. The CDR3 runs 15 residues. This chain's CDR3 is CASSSGQGLANVLTF.

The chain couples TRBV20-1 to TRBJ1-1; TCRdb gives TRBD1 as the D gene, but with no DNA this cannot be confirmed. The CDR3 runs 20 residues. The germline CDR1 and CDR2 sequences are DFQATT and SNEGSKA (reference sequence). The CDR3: CSARDPGQQKIGLGNTEAFF.

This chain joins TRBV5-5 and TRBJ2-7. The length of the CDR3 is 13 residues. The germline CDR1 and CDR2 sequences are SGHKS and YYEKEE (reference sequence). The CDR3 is CASSQSGIYEQYF.

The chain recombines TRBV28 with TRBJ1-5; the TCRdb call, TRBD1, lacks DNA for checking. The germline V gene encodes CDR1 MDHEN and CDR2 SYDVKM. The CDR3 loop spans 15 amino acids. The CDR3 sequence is CASSTGGDGNQPQHF.

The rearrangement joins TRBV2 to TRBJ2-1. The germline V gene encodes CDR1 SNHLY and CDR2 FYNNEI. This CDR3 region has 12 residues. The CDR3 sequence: CASSASYNEQFF. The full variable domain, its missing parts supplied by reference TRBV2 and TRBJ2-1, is EPEVTQTPSHQVTQMGQEVILRCVPISNHLYFYWYRQILGQKVEFLVSFYNNEISEKSEIFDDQFSVERPDGSNFTLKIRSTKLEDSAMYFCASSASYNEQFFGPGTRLTVL.

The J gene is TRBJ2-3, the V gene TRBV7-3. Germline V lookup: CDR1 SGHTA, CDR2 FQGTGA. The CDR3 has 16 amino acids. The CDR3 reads CASSPYVSTLKDTQYF.

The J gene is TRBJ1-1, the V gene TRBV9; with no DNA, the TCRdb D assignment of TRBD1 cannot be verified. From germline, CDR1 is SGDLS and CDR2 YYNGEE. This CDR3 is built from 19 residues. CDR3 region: CASSVGIRGSPPMNTEAFF.

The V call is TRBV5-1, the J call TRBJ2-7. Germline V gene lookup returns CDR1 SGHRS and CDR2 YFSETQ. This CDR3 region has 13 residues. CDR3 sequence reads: CASSLATAYEQYF.

CDR3 amino acids: CASSEALGRALNTGELFF. J is TRBJ2-2 and V is TRBV2; TCRdb gives TRBD2 as the D gene, but with no DNA this cannot be confirmed. In germline, CDR1 is SNHLY, CDR2 FYNNEI. The CDR3 covers 18 residues.

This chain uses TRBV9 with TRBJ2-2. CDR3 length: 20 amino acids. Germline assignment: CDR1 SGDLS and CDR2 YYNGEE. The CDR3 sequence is CASSVDSDTLKDANTGELFF.

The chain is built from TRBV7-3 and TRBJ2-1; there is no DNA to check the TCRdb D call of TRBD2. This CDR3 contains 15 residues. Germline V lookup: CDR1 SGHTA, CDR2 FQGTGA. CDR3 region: CASSLGTSARNEQFF.

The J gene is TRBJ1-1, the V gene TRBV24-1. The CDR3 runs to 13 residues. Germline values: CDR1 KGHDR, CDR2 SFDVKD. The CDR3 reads CATSSAGNTEAFF.

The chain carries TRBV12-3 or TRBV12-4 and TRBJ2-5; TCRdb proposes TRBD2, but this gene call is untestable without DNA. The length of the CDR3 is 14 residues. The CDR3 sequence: CASWTTSAPETQYF.

The CDR3 sequence is CASSQGQQNAYEQYF. This sequence joins TRBV4-3 and TRBJ2-7; TCRdb picks TRBD1, but there is no DNA to check that call. CDR1 is LGHNA, CDR2 YSLEER, per germline. CDR3 length: 15 amino acids.